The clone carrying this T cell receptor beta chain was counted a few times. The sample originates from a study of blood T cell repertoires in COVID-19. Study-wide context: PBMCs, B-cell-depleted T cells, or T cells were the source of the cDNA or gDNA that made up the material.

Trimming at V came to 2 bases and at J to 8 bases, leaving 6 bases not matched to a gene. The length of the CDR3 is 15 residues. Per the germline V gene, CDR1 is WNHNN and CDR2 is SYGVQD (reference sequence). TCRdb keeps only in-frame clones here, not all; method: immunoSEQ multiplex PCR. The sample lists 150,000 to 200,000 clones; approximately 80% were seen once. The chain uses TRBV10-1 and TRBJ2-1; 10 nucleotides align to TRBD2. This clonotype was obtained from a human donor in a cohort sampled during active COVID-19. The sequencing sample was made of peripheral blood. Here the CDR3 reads CASSESSGGMDEQFF. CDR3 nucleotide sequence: TGCGCCAGCAGTGAGAGTAGCGGGGGGATGGATGAGCAGTTCTTC.